This T cell receptor (beta chain) comes out of a study of T-cell reconstitution after alpha-beta-depleted transplantation in children. General observations from the study: In some patients, recipient T cells and intrathymic progenitors surviving conditioning explained high day-60 diversity. T-cell counts and diversity were attributed mostly to newly produced T cells one year after transplant. Expanded clones from the graft, numbering several hundred, reportedly supplied alpha-beta T cells about two months after transplant.

As it was prepared, the TCRbeta library received unique molecular identifiers. TCRdb itself ran the PCR reads through MiXCR, one entry per CDR3 protein. The sample shows about 31,000 distinct CDR3 sequences, under 6.5% of them seen only once. This clonotype was counted many times. Its matching antigen is unknown. The sequencing used peripheral blood, collected 60 days after TCRalphabeta/CD19-depleted stem cell transplant. This receptor was taken from a child under two years old who had a stem cell transplant for acute myeloid leukemia, so the T cells may come from the graft donor.

CDR3 DNA: TGTGCCACCTCCAACGGGGGAGATACGCAGTATTTT. It translates to CATSNGGDTQYF. This sequence joins TRBV15 and TRBJ2-3, with D perhaps TRBD2 (6 bases). The CDR3 is 12 amino acids. Germline CDR1 LNHNV, CDR2 YYDKDF (reference sequence). Trimming took off 8 bases at V and 5 bases at J, with 11 bases between the two ends.